What follows is one T cell receptor (beta chain) and its context. This sample is drawn from a study of tumor T cells in aggressive B-cell lymphoma. The CDR3 covers 15 residues. Germline values: CDR1 SGHNT, CDR2 YENEEA. The J segment lost 3 bases and the V segment lost 7 bases, leaving 7 bases of the junction unmatched. Only in-frame clones appear in the TCRdb table, and some are missing; sequencing was by immunoSEQ multiplex PCR. Of roughly 10,000 clones listed, 80% to 95% are singletons. This chain uses TRBV11-3 with TRBJ2-5; 11 nucleotides match TRBD2. Sample: tumor tissue. The receptor comes from an adult with diffuse large B cell lymphoma. The CDR3 loop is CASTLAGGSEETQYF. The DNA for the CDR3 is TGTGCCAGCACCCTAGCGGGAGGTTCGGAAGAGACCCAGTACTTC.